This entry lists 28 T cell receptor beta chains sequenced from one sample in a study of blood T cells in healthy people across ages. Sample-barcoded 5' priming and a J-beta primer mix drove a second PCR of about 7 to 12 cycles. One entry per CDR3 protein, called by TCRdb with MiXCR from the 5' RACE reads. Among more than 800,000 distinct CDR3 sequences, 29% were seen once, and the ten largest hold 15% to 20%. Sample: blood. The receptors stem from an elderly woman in good health.

This clonotype was seen many times. The chain carries TRBV7-6 and TRBJ2-1; no clear D. Germline loops: CDR1 SGHVS, CDR2 FNYEAQ. Trimming took 4 bases from V and 5 from J, leaving 9 bases between them. The CDR3 runs to 13 residues. CDR3: CASSSGRDNEQFF. CDR3 coding DNA: TGTGCCAGCAGCTCCGGGCGAGACAATGAGCAGTTCTTC.

This clonotype was seen a few times. The gene calls are TRBV30 and TRBJ2-5; D ambiguous. V was clipped by 0 bases and J by 2 bases, with 10 bases between them. The CDR3 is made up of 14 amino acids. Germline CDR1 GTSNPN, CDR2 SVGIG (reference sequence). Written as DNA, the CDR3 is TGTGCCTGGAGTGTACATCGCGGACAAGAGACCCAGTACTTC. Its translation is CAWSVHRGQETQYF.

This clonotype was counted ten times or more. The J gene is TRBJ2-5, the V gene TRBV7-2, with 10 bases identical to TRBD2. Trimming cost V 0 bases and J 4 bases; bases outside gene matches: 5. Germline-derived CDR1 and CDR2 are SGHTA and FQGNSA. This CDR3 contains 16 residues. For the CDR3, the DNA is TGTGCCAGCAGCTTAGCTGCTAGCGGGGGAGGAGAGACCCAGTACTTC. Translated: CASSLAASGGGETQYF. Drawing the rest from reference TRBV7-2 and TRBJ2-5, the complete variable domain is GAGVSQSPSNKVTEKGKDVELRCDPISGHTALYWYRQSLGQGLEFLIYFQGNSAPDKSGLPSDRFSAERTGGSVSTLTIQRTQQEDSAVYLCASSLAASGGGETQYFGPGTRLLVL.

This clonotype has more than one count but fewer than ten. The V and J genes are TRBV25-1 and TRBJ1-4; D gene uncertain. Germline CDR1 and CDR2: MGHDK and SYGVNS. Between the trimmed V and J ends, which lost 1 base and 10 bases, there was a span of 10 bases. This CDR3 comprises 13 residues. The CDR3 DNA sequence: TGTGCCAGCAGTGAATTGTTTGGTGGAAAACTGTTTTTT. Translating it yields CASSELFGGKLFF.

This clonotype was found a few times. A much more abundant neighbour one base away suggests this may be a read error. V and J are TRBV11-2 and TRBJ2-1; D perhaps matches TRBD1 (6 bases). Germline V CDR1 and CDR2: SGHAT, FQNNGV. The CDR3 is made up of 16 amino acids. The V and J ends lost 3 bases and 3 bases respectively, with 15 bases between them. The CDR3 DNA follows: TGTGCCAGCAGCTTTCTCTTGTCAGGGGACTACAATGAGCAGTTCTTC. The encoded protein is CASSFLLSGDYNEQFF.

The rearrangement uses TRBV12-3 or TRBV12-4 and TRBJ1-2; D gene unclear. V dropped 6 bases and J dropped 6 bases, with 17 bases sitting between them. CDR3 length equals 14 residues. DNA of the CDR3: TGTGCCAGCAGCTTACAACGACTGGGCCATGGCTACACCTTC. The encoded protein is CASSLQRLGHGYTF.

This clonotype was detected many times. J is TRBJ2-1 and V is TRBV7-2, with no clear D. Germline V CDR1 and CDR2: SGHTA, FQGNSA. There are 14 residues in the CDR3. The V and J ends lost 5 bases and 8 bases respectively, with 16 bases between them. The CDR3 here is CASSHPLRVYEQFF. CDR3 in DNA: TGTGCCAGCAGCCACCCCCTGAGAGTCTATGAGCAGTTCTTC.

This clonotype was recorded at least ten times. The chain recombines TRBV7-9 with TRBJ2-7; TRBD1 agrees at 8 bases. Germline assignment: CDR1 SEHNR and CDR2 FQNEAQ (reference sequence). CDR3 size: 12 residues. V shed 5 bases, J shed 6 bases, and the junction held 3 bases outside the gene matches. CDR3: CASSGQGFEQYF. Here the CDR3 DNA reads TGTGCCAGCAGCGGACAGGGTTTCGAGCAGTACTTC.

Many counts were recorded for this clonotype. This chain connects TRBV5-1 to TRBJ2-3; 7 nucleotides match TRBD1. This CDR3 is built from 16 residues. Germline V gene data show CDR1 as SGHRS and CDR2 as YFSETQ. The V segment lost 4 bases and the J segment 1 base; nucleotides outside the gene matches: 9. The CDR3: CASSIDRQGGTDTQYF. CDR3 nucleotide sequence: TGCGCCAGCAGCATAGACCGACAGGGCGGCACAGATACGCAGTATTTT.

This clonotype was counted a few times. V is TRBV15 and J is TRBJ1-5; 7 bases map to TRBD1. Looked up from germline, CDR1 is LNHNV and CDR2 is YYDKDF (reference sequence). The CDR3 spans 16 residues. V lost 0 bases and J lost 4; bases outside the gene matches: 6. The DNA of the CDR3 is TGTGCCACCAGCAGAGATAAGGGGGCAGGGAATCAGCCCCAGCATTTT. Encoded protein: CATSRDKGAGNQPQHF.

A few counts support this clonotype. This chain uses TRBV4-1 with TRBJ1-1; D unresolved. Trimming pared 10 bases from V and 2 bases from J, leaving 20 bases between. The CDR3 runs 15 residues. From germline, CDR1 is MGHRA and CDR2 YSYEKL. CDR3 in amino acids: CATRTSGVGNTEAFF. The CDR3 DNA reads as TGCGCCACCCGTACTTCGGGTGTCGGAAACACTGAAGCTTTCTTT.

This clonotype was found many times. The DNA of the CDR3 is TGTGCCAGCAGAACTAGCGGGGACCACGAGCAGTACTTC. Translating gives CASRTSGDHEQYF. J is TRBJ2-7 and V is TRBV12-3 or TRBV12-4; 10 nucleotides align to TRBD2. CDR3 length: 13 residues. Trimming cost V 6 bases and J 5 bases; bases outside gene matches: 4.

V is TRBV28 and J is TRBJ1-2, with D possibly matching TRBD1 (5 bases). The CDR3 extends over 14 amino acids. In germline, CDR1 is MDHEN, CDR2 SYDVKM. Trimming removed 3 bases from V and 4 bases from J, with 12 bases in between. Here the CDR3 DNA reads TGTGCCAGCAGTTTCCACGGGGCGGGCTATGGCTACACCTTC. It encodes CASSFHGAGYGYTF.

This clonotype was counted at least ten times. The CDR3: CASSQHGATGLRFSGANVLTF. In DNA, the CDR3 is TGTGCCAGCAGCCAACATGGGGCGACAGGGTTAAGGTTCTCTGGGGCCAACGTCCTGACTTTC. The chain joins TRBV14 to TRBJ2-6; 7 bases map to TRBD1. Germline assignment: CDR1 SGHDN and CDR2 FVKESK. The CDR3 is made up of 21 amino acids. J lost 0 bases, V lost 2 bases, and 16 bases had no gene match.

Worth noting for this clonotype: This clone may be a read error of a much larger clone one base away. Given the absence of the conserved phenylalanine or tryptophan at the CDR3 end, a read error is likely. The rearrangement links TRBV10-2 to TRBJ2-5; D call uncertain. The CDR3 length is 13 residues. The V gene's germline CDR1 is WSHSY and CDR2 SAAADI. V lost 4 bases and J 5 bases, leaving 11 bases between the germline ends. CDR3 in DNA: TGCGCCAGCAGTGCCCCGACGATCGAGACCCAGTACTGC. Encoded protein: CASSAPTIETQYC.

This clonotype occurred a few times. This chain connects TRBV24-1 to TRBJ1-1; D is unclear. The CDR3 covers 12 residues. Trimming removed 5 bases at V and 1 base at J, with 4 bases between. Per the germline V gene, CDR1 is KGHDR and CDR2 is SFDVKD. In nucleotides, the CDR3 is TGTGCCACCAGTGCAGGGAACACTGAAGCTTTCTTT. Translated, it gives CATSAGNTEAFF.

Ten or more counts support this clonotype. The rearrangement joins TRBV7-6 to TRBJ1-5, with D tentatively TRBD1 (5 bases). This CDR3 comprises 15 residues. The V gene lost 5 bases and the J gene lost 5 bases, with 16 bases spanning the gap. CDR1 and CDR2 from the germline V gene are SGHVS and FNYEAQ. CDR3 nucleotides: TGTGCCAGCAGCGCATTCCGGGACGATGATCAGCCCCAGCATTTT. Its translation: CASSAFRDDDQPQHF.

On this clonotype: A much larger clone differs from this one at a single base, so this may be a read error. This chain uses TRBV7-2 with TRBJ2-1; unclear D gene. CDR1 SGHTA and CDR2 FQGNSA come from the germline V gene. CDR3 length: 13 residues. The CDR3 is CASSFSRYNGQFF. The CDR3, as DNA: TGTGCCAGCAGCTTTTCTAGATACAATGGGCAGTTCTTC.

The chain recombines TRBV6-5 with TRBJ1-1; the D is unclear. Per germline, CDR1 MNHEY and CDR2 SVGAGI. V lost 6 bases, J lost 5 bases, and 13 bases lay in between. The CDR3 loop spans 13 amino acids. The CDR3 reads CASRRKRATEAFF. CDR3 DNA: TGTGCCAGCAGAAGGAAAAGGGCTACTGAAGCTTTCTTT.

This chain links TRBV6-6 with TRBJ1-1; 9 bases map to TRBD1. The germline CDR1 and CDR2 sequences are MNHNY and SVGAGI (reference sequence). The trim removed 6 bases at V and 8 bases at J, leaving 1 base unmatched. CDR3 size: 11 residues. As DNA, the CDR3 is TGTGCCAGCAGACAGGGGGCGGAAGCTTTCTTT. This codes for CASRQGAEAFF.

On this clonotype itself: Sequence at one end of the junction differs from germline and may be a read error. The rearrangement uses TRBV10-3 and TRBJ1-4; a possible D gene is TRBD1 (5 bases). The CDR3 is 19 residues long. Germline V gene sequence: CDR1 ENHRY, CDR2 SYGVKD. The CDR3 reads CAISEGRELTYTANEELFF. The CDR3 DNA is TGTGCCATCAGTGAGGGCAGGGAGTTGACTTACACGGCTAATGAAGAACTGTTTTTT.

This clonotype has more than one count but fewer than ten. J is TRBJ2-3 and V is TRBV11-2, with 10 nucleotides matching TRBD2. CDR1 is SGHAT and CDR2 is FQNNGV in the germline V gene. The CDR3 has 17 residues. J gave up 6 bases and V 0 bases, and 9 bases lay outside the gene matches. CDR3 nucleotides: TGTGCCAGCAGCTTAGATTCCCGAGCGGGGGGGGCGGATACGCAGTATTTT. Translated, it gives CASSLDSRAGGADTQYF. The full variable domain, completed using reference TRBV11-2 and TRBJ2-3, is EAGVAQSPRYKIIEKRQSVAFWCNPISGHATLYWYQQILGQGPKLLIQFQNNGVVDDSQLPKDRFSAERLKGVDSTLKIQPAKLEDSAVYLCASSLDSRAGGADTQYFGPGTRLTVL.

For this clonotype: This clone may be a read error of a much larger clone one base away. The chain carries TRBV20-1 and TRBJ1-2; tentatively, D is TRBD1 (6 bases). Germline V gene data show CDR1 as DFQATT and CDR2 as SNEGSKA (reference sequence). The ends were cut back, 6 bases at V and 6 bases at J, with 20 bases in the middle. This CDR3 spans 14 amino acids. As DNA, the CDR3 is TGCAGTGCCCAAGATCCCCCAGGGGTTAATGGCTACACCTTC. It yields the protein CSAQDPPGVNGYTF.

This clonotype was observed at least ten times. The J gene is TRBJ2-1, the V gene TRBV6-2 or TRBV6-3; TRBD2 matches at 10 bases. V was clipped by 2 bases and J by 4 bases; unmatched bases: 5. In germline, CDR1 is MNHEY, CDR2 SVGEGT. CDR3 length: 16 residues. The CDR3 DNA sequence: TGTGCCAGCAGTTACCCTAGCGGGGGCCTTTACAATGAGCAGTTCTTC. Amino acids: CASSYPSGGLYNEQFF.

This clonotype was seen only a few times. This may be a read error: a much more frequent sequence differs by one nucleotide. The chain couples TRBV7-9 to TRBJ2-1; D not resolved. The J call may be incorrect, as the DNA end agrees better with TRBJ2-7. CDR1 and CDR2 (germline): SEHNR, FQNEAQ (reference sequence). The CDR3 is 15 amino acids. CDR3 DNA: TGTGCCAGCAGCGGACCGGAGAGCTCCTACAATGAGCAGTACTTC. Translating gives CASSGPESSYNEQYF.

This sequence joins TRBV21-1 and TRBJ2-4; the table's D call, TRBD1, was not checked against the DNA. TRBV21-1 is a listed pseudogene. The CDR3 runs to 20 residues. CDR3 amino acids: CASRPSSGRGGYLAKNIQYF. DNA of the CDR3: TGTGCCAGCAGGCCTTCATCGGGCAGGGGAGGGTATCTGGCCAAAAACATTCAGTACTTC.

This clonotype was observed at least ten times. The CDR3 protein is CASSPLGGDFDEQFF. CDR3 nucleotides: TGTGCCAGCAGCCCGCTGGGGGGAGACTTTGATGAGCAGTTCTTC. This chain joins TRBV7-9 and TRBJ2-1; D is possibly TRBD2 (6 bases). This CDR3 is built from 15 residues. V lost 5 bases, J lost 8 bases, and 19 bases lay in between. Germline CDR1 reads SEHNR; CDR2 reads FQNEAQ (reference sequence).

V is TRBV20-1 and J is TRBJ1-2; D is uncertain. Trimming shortened V by 1 base and J by 0 bases, and 9 bases separated the two germline ends. CDR3 length: 14 amino acids. Germline V gene data show CDR1 as DFQATT and CDR2 as SNEGSKA (reference sequence). The CDR3: CSARGWQTNYGYTF. The CDR3, as DNA: TGCAGTGCTAGAGGTTGGCAGACTAACTATGGCTACACCTTC.